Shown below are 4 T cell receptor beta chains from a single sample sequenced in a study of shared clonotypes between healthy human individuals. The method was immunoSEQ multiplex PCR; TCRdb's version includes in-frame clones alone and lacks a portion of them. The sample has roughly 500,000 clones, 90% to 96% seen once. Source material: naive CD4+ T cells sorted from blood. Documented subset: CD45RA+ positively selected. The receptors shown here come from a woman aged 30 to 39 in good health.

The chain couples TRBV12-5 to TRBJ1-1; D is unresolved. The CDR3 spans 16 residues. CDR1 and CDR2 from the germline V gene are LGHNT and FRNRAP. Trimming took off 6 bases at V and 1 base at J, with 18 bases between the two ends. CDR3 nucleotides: TGTGCTAGTGGGGCCGGCACCCGCGAGGAGAACACTGAAGCTTTCTTT. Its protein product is CASGAGTREENTEAFF.

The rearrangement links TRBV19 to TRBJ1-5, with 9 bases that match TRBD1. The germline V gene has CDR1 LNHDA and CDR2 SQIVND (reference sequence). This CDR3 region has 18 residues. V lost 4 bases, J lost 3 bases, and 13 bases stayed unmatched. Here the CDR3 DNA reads TGTGCCAGTAGTACTCCATACCTAGGACAGGGGAACAATCAGCCCCAGCATTTT. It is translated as CASSTPYLGQGNNQPQHF.

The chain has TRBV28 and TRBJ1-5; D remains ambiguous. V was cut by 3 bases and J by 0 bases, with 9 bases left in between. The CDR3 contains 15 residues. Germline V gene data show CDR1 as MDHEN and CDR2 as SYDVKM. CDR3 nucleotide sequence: TGTGCCAGCAGTTTCGCGGGATATAGCAATCAGCCCCAGCATTTT. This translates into CASSFAGYSNQPQHF.

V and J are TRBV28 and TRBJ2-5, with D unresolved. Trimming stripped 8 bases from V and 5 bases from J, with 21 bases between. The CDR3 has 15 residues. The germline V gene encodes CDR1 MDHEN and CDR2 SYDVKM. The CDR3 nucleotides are TGTGCCAGCCCTACTTGGGTGTCTCCTAAGGAGACCCAGTACTTC. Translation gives CASPTWVSPKETQYF.